The source of this TCR beta chain is a study of a mutant IDH1 vaccine in newly diagnosed glioma (dated by TCRdb to the early 2020s). In the study overall: Patients were given eight vaccinations, in weeks 1, 3, 5, 7, 11, 15, 19 and 23, which matched visits V03 through V10. In the chemotherapy-containing groups, vaccination started alongside temozolomide cycles, whereas in patients who had radiotherapy alone it started 4-6 weeks after radiotherapy. For exploratory analyses, longitudinal TCRB deep sequencing was carried out in roughly 23 treated patients wherever samples were available. Prior to enrollment, patients had been given standard therapy consisting of radiotherapy alone, temozolomide alone, or radiochemotherapy with temozolomide, with the combination given to most patients. Of the roughly 34 treated patients, about 60% were male and about 40% were female, and the mean age was approximately 40 years. Six visits were used for peripheral blood collection: V03 (baseline), V05, V07, V10, V12 and V13. The investigation overall reported the following: No apparent relationship was observed between pseudoprogression and alterations in the top peripheral T cell clonotypes detected by TCRB sequencing. Availability determined which PBMC samples were chosen for TCRB deep sequencing. Across multiple MHC alleles, vaccine-induced immune responses were seen in 85% to 95% of patients. According to the authors, sample limitations meant that analyses of patient blood samples could not be reproduced.

Counted from cysteine to phenylalanine, this CDR3 has 14 amino acids. The sequence is cut down to CDR3 DNA, 42 bases in frame from base 1. From V the trimming removes 7 bases and from J it removes 4 bases, while the gene matches leave 7 bases of the junction unaccounted for. CDR1 and CDR2 are read off the germline V gene as SGHTA and FQGNSA. Note on this clone: What this receptor recognizes is not known. Base qualities are missing; no much larger clone stands one base away.

In light of the paper, this sample's time point label describes: week 5, during vaccination. Each vaccine dose, consisting of 300 ug of a 20-mer mutant IDH1 peptide in Montanide, was administered subcutaneously with topical imiquimod. All donors had newly diagnosed IDH1-mutant astrocytomas of WHO grade 3 or 4 that showed loss of nuclear ATRX. The samples were drawn from NOA16, a multicentre, single-arm, open-label phase I trial in Germany that tested a mutant IDH1 peptide vaccine in humans for the first time. Genomic DNA for TCRB sequencing was extracted from EDTA blood using the DNeasy Blood and Tissue Kit. Library construction relied on the immunoSEQ multiplex PCR assay. Rearranged TCR beta chain sequences were amplified using the hsTCRB Kit according to the manufacturer's protocol. An Illumina MiSeq was used to sequence the TCRB libraries. The original methods were these. The proprietary platform of the kit vendor was used for demultiplexing, trimming and gene mapping. The source is immuneACCESS, and TCRdb retained only in-frame sequences with V and J called. Part of the clones is not carried over; for the studies checked, unresolved V genes explain less than half of this, and the remainder is unexplained. V and J calls and clone size come straight from that table; D and trimming were deduced from the DNA. This sample gives around 38,000 clones in total; about 80% of them show up just once. The top ten constitute 24% of the sample.

The sequenced sample was PBMCs, obtained from a glioma patient whose treatment included an IDH1 peptide vaccine. This sequence uses TRBV7-2 and TRBJ2-4; a stretch of 7 junction bases matches TRBD2. The sequence derives from a young man with glioma. The DNA sequence is TGTGCCAGCACGGCGGCGGGAGTAAAAAACATTCAGTACTTC. Its protein reads: CASTAAGVKNIQYF.